Listed below are T cell receptor beta chains from one sample, sequenced in a study of identical twins. TCRdb fed the 5' RACE reads into MiXCR, producing one record per CDR3 protein. The repertoire includes 700,000 or so distinct CDR3 sequences, about 20% of them detected once, and 4.3% sits in the top ten. These same records also appear under a second study, on T cells expressing NK-cell markers.

Sequenced sample: PBMCs. The receptor set was obtained from a woman aged 18-30 years in good health. Each CDR3 is given with its conserved first and last residue. Fields, in order: D gene, J gene, V gene, clone size, CDR3 protein, CDR3 DNA. The D gene is left open where the match is weak. Size tells how often a clone was seen (once, few, many) or the class of an expanded clone, and some rows leave it out.

>TRBD2|TRBJ2-1|TRBV20-1|NA
CSAPGGAYNEQFF
TGCAGTGCTCCGGGGGGGGCATACAATGAGCAGTTCTTC
>NA|TRBJ1-2|TRBV15|many
CATSRDRNSLGYTF
TGTGCCACCAGCAGAGATCGAAATTCCCTTGGCTACACCTTC
>NA|TRBJ2-2|TRBV5-5|few
CASGPTGGELFF
TGTGCCAGCGGACCGACAGGCGGGGAGCTGTTTTTT
>NA|TRBJ2-5|TRBV12-3/TRBV12-4|NA
CASSPGVAWGETQYF
TGTGCCAGCAGTCCCGGGGTGGCTTGGGGGGAGACCCAGTACTTC
>TRBD2|TRBJ2-3|TRBV12-3/TRBV12-4|few
CASSWVAGSTDTQYF
TGTGCCAGCAGTTGGGTAGCGGGAAGCACAGATACGCAGTATTTT
>TRBD2|TRBJ2-5|TRBV29-1|NA
CSVTGLAGRETQYF
TGCAGCGTTACCGGACTAGCGGGGCGAGAGACCCAGTACTTC
>TRBD1|TRBJ1-2|TRBV28|NA
CASSISTGVSYGYTF
TGTGCCAGCAGTATTTCGACAGGGGTGAGCTATGGCTACACCTTC
>TRBD1|TRBJ2-7|TRBV20-1|few
CSARARQGSLSEQYF
TGCAGTGCTAGAGCCCGACAGGGGAGCCTTAGCGAGCAGTACTTC
>NA|TRBJ1-2|TRBV29-1|NA
CSVLKPNYGYTF
TGCAGCGTACTAAAACCAAACTATGGCTACACCTTC
>NA|TRBJ2-7|TRBV20-1|few
CSVMIDYEQYF
TGCAGTGTAATGATCGATTACGAGCAGTACTTC
>NA|TRBJ2-7|TRBV3-1|few
CASSRFLYEQYF
TGTGCCAGCAGCCGATTTCTCTACGAGCAGTACTTC
>TRBD2|TRBJ2-7|TRBV20-1|few
CSARGLAGHHEQYF
TGCAGTGCTAGGGGACTAGCGGGACACCACGAGCAGTACTTC
>NA|TRBJ2-7|TRBV6-1|many
CASENRDYYEQYF
TGTGCCAGCGAAAACAGGGACTACTACGAGCAGTACTTC
>TRBD1|TRBJ2-7|TRBV12-3/TRBV12-4|many
CASSLDRGAYEQYF
TGTGCCAGCAGTTTGGACAGGGGGGCCTACGAGCAGTACTTC
>TRBD1|TRBJ1-6|TRBV10-1|many
CASSPGTGFNSPLHF
TGCGCCAGCAGTCCCGGGACAGGGTTTAATTCACCCCTCCACTTT
>NA|TRBJ1-2|TRBV5-1|NA
CASSLEGSRDYTF
TGCGCCAGCAGCTTGGAGGGGTCCCGGGACTACACCTTC
>NA|TRBJ2-1|TRBV5-1|once
CASSLHPEVGLEQFF
TGCGCCAGCAGCTTGCATCCAGAGGTGGGGCTTGAGCAGTTCTTC
>TRBD1|TRBJ1-5|TRBV20-1|many
CSARETGGNQPQHF
TGCAGTGCTAGAGAGACAGGGGGGAATCAGCCCCAGCATTTT
>NA|TRBJ2-5|TRBV20-1|many
CSAALRPGQETQYF
TGCAGTGCTGCCCTGCGCCCGGGACAAGAGACCCAGTACTTC
>NA|TRBJ2-2|TRBV27|NA
CASSHDSGELFF
TGTGCCAGCAGTCATGATTCCGGGGAGCTGTTTTTT
>NA|TRBJ2-7|TRBV20-1|NA
CSARWVGSYEQYF
TGCAGTGCCAGATGGGTGGGAAGCTACGAGCAGTACTTC
>NA|TRBJ2-7|TRBV3-1|few
CASSHNDRYEQYF
TGTGCCAGCAGCCACAATGACAGATACGAGCAGTACTTC
>NA|TRBJ1-1|TRBV20-1|few
CSARRDRNTEAFF
TGCAGTGCTAGGAGGGATAGAAACACTGAAGCTTTCTTT